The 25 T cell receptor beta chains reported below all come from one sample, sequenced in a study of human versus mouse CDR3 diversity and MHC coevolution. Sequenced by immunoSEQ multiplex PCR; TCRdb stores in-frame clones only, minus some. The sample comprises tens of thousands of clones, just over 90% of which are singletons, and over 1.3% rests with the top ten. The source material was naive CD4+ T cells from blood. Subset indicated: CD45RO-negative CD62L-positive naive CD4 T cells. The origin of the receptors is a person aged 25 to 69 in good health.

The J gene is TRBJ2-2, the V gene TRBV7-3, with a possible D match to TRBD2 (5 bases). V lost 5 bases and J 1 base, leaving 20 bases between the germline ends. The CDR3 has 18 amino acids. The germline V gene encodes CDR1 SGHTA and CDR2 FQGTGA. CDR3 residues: CASSPPLGVAGNTGELFF. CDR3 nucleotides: TGTGCCAGCAGCCCGCCCCTTGGGGTTGCGGGGAACACCGGGGAGCTGTTTTTT. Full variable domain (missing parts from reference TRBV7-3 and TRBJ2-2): GAGVSQTPSNKVTEKGKYVELRCDPISGHTALYWYRQSLGQGPEFLIYFQGTGAADDSGLPNDRFFAVRPEGSVSTLKIQRTERGDSAVYLCASSPPLGVAGNTGELFFGEGSRLTVL.

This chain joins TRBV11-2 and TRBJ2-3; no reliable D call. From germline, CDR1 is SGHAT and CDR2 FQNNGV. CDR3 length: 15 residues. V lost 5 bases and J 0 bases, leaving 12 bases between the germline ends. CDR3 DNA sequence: TGTGCCAGCAGCGGAGCGCTGGCCAGCACAGATACGCAGTATTTT. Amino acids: CASSGALASTDTQYF.

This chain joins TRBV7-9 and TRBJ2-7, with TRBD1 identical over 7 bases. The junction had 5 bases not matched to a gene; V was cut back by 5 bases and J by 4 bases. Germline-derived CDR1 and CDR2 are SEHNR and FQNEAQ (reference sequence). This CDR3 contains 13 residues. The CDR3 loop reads CASSESGGYEQYF. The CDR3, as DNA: TGTGCCAGCAGCGAATCAGGGGGTTACGAGCAGTACTTC.

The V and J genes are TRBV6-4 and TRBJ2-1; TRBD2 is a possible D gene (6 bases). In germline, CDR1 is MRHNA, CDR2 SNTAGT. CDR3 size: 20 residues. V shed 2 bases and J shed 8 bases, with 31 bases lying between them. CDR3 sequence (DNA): TGTGCCAGCAGTGACCCATCTTGTATCCAGCCGGGAGAGGTCTTAGATGAGCAGTTCTTC. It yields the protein CASSDPSCIQPGEVLDEQFF.

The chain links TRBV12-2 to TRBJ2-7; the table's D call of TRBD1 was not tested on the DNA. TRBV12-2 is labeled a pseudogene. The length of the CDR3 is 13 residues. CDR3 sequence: CASRPEWWARQYF. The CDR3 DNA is TGTGCAAGTCGCCCCGAATGGTGGGCTCGGCAGTACTTC.

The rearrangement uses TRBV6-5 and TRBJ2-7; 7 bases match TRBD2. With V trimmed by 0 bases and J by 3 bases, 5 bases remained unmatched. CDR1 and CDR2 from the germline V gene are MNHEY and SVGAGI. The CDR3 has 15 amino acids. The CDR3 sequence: CASSYSQAGNYEQYF. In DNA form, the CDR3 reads TGTGCCAGCAGTTACTCCCAAGCGGGGAACTACGAGCAGTACTTC.

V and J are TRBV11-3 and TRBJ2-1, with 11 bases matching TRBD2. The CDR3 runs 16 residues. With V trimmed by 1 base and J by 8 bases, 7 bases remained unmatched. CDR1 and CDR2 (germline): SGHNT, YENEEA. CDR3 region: CASSLGTSGRVDEQFF. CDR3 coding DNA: TGTGCCAGCAGCTTAGGAACTAGCGGGAGAGTGGATGAGCAGTTCTTC.

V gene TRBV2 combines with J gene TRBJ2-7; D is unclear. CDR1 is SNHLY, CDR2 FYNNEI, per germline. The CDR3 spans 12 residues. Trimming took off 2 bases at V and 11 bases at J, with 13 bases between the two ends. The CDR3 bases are TGTGCCAGCAGTGAACTTGCGTACGATAAGTACTTC. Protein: CASSELAYDKYF.

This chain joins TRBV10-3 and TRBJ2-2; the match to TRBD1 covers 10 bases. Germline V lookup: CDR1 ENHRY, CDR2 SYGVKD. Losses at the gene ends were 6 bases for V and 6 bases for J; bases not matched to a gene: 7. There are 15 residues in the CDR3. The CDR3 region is CAISVSGTGAGELFF. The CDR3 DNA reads TGTGCCATCAGCGTCTCCGGGACAGGGGCCGGGGAGCTGTTTTTT.

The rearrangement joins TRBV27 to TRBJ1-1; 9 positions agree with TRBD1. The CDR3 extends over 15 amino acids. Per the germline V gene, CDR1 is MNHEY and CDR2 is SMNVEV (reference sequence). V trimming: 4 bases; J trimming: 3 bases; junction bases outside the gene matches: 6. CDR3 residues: CASSSSGQGDTEAFF. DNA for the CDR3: TGTGCCAGCAGTTCATCGGGACAGGGAGACACTGAAGCTTTCTTT.

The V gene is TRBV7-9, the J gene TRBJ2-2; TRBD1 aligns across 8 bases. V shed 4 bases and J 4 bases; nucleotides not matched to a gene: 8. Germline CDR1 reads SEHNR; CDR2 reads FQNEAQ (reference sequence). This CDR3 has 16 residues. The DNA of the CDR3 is TGTGCCAGCAGCTCCCGGACAGGGAGGAGCACCGGGGAGCTGTTTTTT. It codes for CASSSRTGRSTGELFF. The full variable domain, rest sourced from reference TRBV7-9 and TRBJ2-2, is DTGVSQNPRHKITKRGQNVTFRCDPISEHNRLYWYRQTLGQGPEFLTYFQNEAQLEKSRLLSDRFSAERPKGSFSTLEIQRTEQGDSAMYLCASSSRTGRSTGELFFGEGSRLTVL.

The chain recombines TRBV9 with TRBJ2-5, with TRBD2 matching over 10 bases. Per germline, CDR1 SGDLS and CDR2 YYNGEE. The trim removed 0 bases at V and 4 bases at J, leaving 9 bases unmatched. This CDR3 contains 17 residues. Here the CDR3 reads CASSVGSLAGVGETQYF. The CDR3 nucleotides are TGTGCCAGCAGCGTAGGGAGCCTAGCGGGGGTCGGAGAGACCCAGTACTTC.

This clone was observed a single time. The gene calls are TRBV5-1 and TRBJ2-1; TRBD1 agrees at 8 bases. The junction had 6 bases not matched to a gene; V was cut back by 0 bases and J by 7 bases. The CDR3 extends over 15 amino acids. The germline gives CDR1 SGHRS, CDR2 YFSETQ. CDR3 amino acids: CASSLGQGAENEQFF. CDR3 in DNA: TGCGCCAGCAGCTTGGGCCAGGGGGCGGAGAATGAGCAGTTCTTC.

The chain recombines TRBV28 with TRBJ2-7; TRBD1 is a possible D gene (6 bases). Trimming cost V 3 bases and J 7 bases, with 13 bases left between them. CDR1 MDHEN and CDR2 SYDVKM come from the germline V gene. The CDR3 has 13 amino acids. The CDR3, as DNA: TGTGCCAGCAGTTTCCCCACAGGGAATGAGCAGTACTTC. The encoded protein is CASSFPTGNEQYF.

CDR3 in DNA: TGTGCCAGCATCGCCGGACAGGGGCCTGTTTCACCCCTCCACTTT. Translated: CASIAGQGPVSPLHF. The chain links TRBV6-1 to TRBJ1-6; TRBD1 agrees at 9 bases. The CDR3 sequence is 15 residues long. Losses at the gene ends were 7 bases for V and 9 bases for J; bases not matched to a gene: 10. Germline lookup yields CDR1 MNHNS and CDR2 SASEGT.

Here the CDR3 DNA reads TGTGCCAGCAGTTACTCGAACGACAGGACCTACGAGCAGTACTTC. As protein: CASSYSNDRTYEQYF. The rearrangement joins TRBV6-6 to TRBJ2-5, with D perhaps TRBD1 (6 bases). The end of the DNA is better explained by TRBJ2-7, so the J call may be wrong. This CDR3 is 15 amino acids long. Per germline, CDR1 MNHNY and CDR2 SVGAGI (reference sequence).

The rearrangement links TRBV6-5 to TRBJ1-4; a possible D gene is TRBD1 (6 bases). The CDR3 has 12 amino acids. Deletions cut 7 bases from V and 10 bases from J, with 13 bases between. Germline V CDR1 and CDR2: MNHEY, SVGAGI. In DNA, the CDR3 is TGTGCCAGCACCTTGAAAGGGGGAAAACTGTTTTTT. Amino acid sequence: CASTLKGGKLFF.

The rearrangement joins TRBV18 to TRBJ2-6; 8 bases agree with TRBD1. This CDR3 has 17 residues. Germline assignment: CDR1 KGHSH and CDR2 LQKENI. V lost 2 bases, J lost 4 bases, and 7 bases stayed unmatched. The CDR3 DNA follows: TGTGCCAGCTCACCAGGGACAGGACGTAACGGGGCCAACGTCCTGACTTTC. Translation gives CASSPGTGRNGANVLTF.

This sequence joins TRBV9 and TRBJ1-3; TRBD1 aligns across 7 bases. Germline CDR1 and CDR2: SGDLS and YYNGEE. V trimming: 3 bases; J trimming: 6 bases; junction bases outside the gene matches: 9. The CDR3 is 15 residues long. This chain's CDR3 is CASSAGSTGSNTIYF. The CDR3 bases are TGTGCCAGCAGCGCAGGATCGACAGGGTCAAACACCATATATTTT.

CDR3 DNA sequence: TGTGCCAGCAGTTACGACGGGACTTCTAACTATGGCTACACCTTC. The encoded protein is CASSYDGTSNYGYTF. The V gene is TRBV6-5, the J gene TRBJ1-2; D may be TRBD1 (5 bases). CDR3 length: 15 amino acids. The germline CDR1 and CDR2 sequences are MNHEY and SVGAGI. With 2 bases removed from V and 0 bases from J, the gap between germline ends came to 10 bases.

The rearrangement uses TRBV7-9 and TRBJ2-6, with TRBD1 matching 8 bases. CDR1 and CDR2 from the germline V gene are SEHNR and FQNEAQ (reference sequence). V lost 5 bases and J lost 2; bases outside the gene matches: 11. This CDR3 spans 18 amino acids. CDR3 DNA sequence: TGTGCCAGCAGCCTATCGCAGGGGGCCGGGGCTGGGGCCAACGTCCTGACTTTC. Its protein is CASSLSQGAGAGANVLTF. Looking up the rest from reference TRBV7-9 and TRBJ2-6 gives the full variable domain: DTGVSQNPRHKITKRGQNVTFRCDPISEHNRLYWYRQTLGQGPEFLTYFQNEAQLEKSRLLSDRFSAERPKGSFSTLEIQRTEQGDSAMYLCASSLSQGAGAGANVLTFGAGSRLTVL.

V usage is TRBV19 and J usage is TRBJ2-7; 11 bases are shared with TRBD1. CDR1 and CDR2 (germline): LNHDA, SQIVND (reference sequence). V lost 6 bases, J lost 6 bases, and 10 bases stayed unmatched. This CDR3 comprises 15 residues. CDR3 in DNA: TGTGCCAGTAGCCGTCCGGGACAGGGGGTAATCGAGCAGTACTTC. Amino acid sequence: CASSRPGQGVIEQYF. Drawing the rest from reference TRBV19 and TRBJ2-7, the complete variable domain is DGGITQSPKYLFRKEGQNVTLSCEQNLNHDAMYWYRQDPGQGLRLIYYSQIVNDFQKGDIAEGYSVSREKKESFPLTVTSAQKNPTAFYLCASSRPGQGVIEQYFGPGTRLTVT.

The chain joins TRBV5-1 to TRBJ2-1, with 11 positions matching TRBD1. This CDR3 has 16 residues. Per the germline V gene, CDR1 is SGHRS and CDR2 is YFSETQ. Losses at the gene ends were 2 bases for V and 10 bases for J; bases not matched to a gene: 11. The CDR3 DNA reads TGCGCCAGCAGCTTCCTGACGGGACAGGGGGGAAGAGAGCAGTTCTTC. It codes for CASSFLTGQGGREQFF.

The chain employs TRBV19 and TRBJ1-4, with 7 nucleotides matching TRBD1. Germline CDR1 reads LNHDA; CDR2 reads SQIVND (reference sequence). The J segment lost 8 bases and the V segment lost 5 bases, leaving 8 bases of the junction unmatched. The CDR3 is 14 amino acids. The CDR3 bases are TGTGCCAGTAGTCGAAGACAGGGCAAAGAAAAACTGTTTTTT. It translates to CASSRRQGKEKLFF. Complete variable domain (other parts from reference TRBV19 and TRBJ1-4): DGGITQSPKYLFRKEGQNVTLSCEQNLNHDAMYWYRQDPGQGLRLIYYSQIVNDFQKGDIAEGYSVSREKKESFPLTVTSAQKNPTAFYLCASSRRQGKEKLFFGSGTQLSVL.

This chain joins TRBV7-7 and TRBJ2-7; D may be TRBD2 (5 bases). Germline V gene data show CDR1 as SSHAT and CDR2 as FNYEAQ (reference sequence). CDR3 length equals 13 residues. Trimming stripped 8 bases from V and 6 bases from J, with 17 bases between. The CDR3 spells CASAEDISLEQYF. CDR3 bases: TGTGCCAGCGCGGAGGATATATCTCTCGAGCAGTACTTC.